These 21 T cell receptor beta chains originate from one sample sequenced in a study of lymphopenia after photon versus proton radiotherapy. Profiling relied on immunoSEQ multiplex PCR, and the TCRdb table lists in-frame clones only, not all of them. The repertoire holds 25,000 to 30,000 clones, with around 80% as singletons. Sequenced here: peripheral blood, sampled from a patient treated with photon-based radiotherapy. These receptors were taken from a man aged 50-60 years with gastric cancer.

This chain links TRBV5-1 with TRBJ1-3; D not certain. This CDR3 region has 16 residues. V was trimmed by 0 bases and J by 3 bases, leaving 13 bases between them. Germline CDR1 reads SGHRS; CDR2 reads YFSETQ. For the CDR3, the DNA is TGCGCCAGCAGCTTGGGACCCACGGGGTTTGGAAACACCATATATTTT. Its translation: CASSLGPTGFGNTIYF.

This clone was seen a single time. V gene TRBV9 combines with J gene TRBJ2-5, with D perhaps matching TRBD1 or TRBD2 (5 bases each). The CDR3 length is 13 residues. In germline, CDR1 is SGDLS, CDR2 YYNGEE. Trimming took off 1 base at V and 4 bases at J, with 8 bases between the two ends. The CDR3 is CASSVNGGETQYF. CDR3 nucleotide sequence: TGTGCCAGCAGCGTAAATGGGGGAGAGACCCAGTACTTC. The variable domain in full, with the rest retrieved from reference TRBV9 and TRBJ2-5, is DSGVTQTPKHLITATGQRVTLRCSPRSGDLSVYWYQQSLDQGLQFLIQYYNGEERAKGNILERFSAQQFPDLHSELNLSSLELGDSALYFCASSVNGGETQYFGPGTRLLVL.

V and J are TRBV19 and TRBJ1-5, with 7 bases matching TRBD1. Germline-derived CDR1 and CDR2 are LNHDA and SQIVND (reference sequence). This CDR3 contains 14 residues. Trimming took 7 bases from V and 5 from J; bases not matched to a gene: 8. CDR3 residues: CASTPGQPYQPQHF. The DNA of the CDR3 is TGTGCCAGTACCCCGGGACAGCCCTATCAGCCCCAGCATTTT. Full variable domain (rest looked up from reference TRBV19 and TRBJ1-5): DGGITQSPKYLFRKEGQNVTLSCEQNLNHDAMYWYRQDPGQGLRLIYYSQIVNDFQKGDIAEGYSVSREKKESFPLTVTSAQKNPTAFYLCASTPGQPYQPQHFGDGTRLSIL.

J is TRBJ2-7 and V is TRBV30, with D tentatively TRBD2 (6 bases). The V and J ends lost 2 bases and 3 bases respectively, with 11 bases between them. This CDR3 spans 13 amino acids. In germline, CDR1 is GTSNPN, CDR2 SVGIG (reference sequence). The CDR3 loop is CAWSYSGDYEQYV. The DNA for the CDR3 is TGTGCCTGGAGTTACTCGGGGGACTACGAGCAGTACGTC.

CDR3 coding DNA: TGCAGCGTTGGAGGGATAAACACAGATACGCAGTATTTT. This encodes CSVGGINTDTQYF. The chain has TRBV29-1 and TRBJ2-3, with a tentative D call TRBD2 (5 bases). Trimming pared 4 bases from V and 2 bases from J, leaving 10 bases between. The CDR3 consists of 13 residues. Germline V gene data show CDR1 as SQVTM and CDR2 as ANQGSEA.

This clone was detected a few times. The chain uses TRBV30 and TRBJ1-1; D may be TRBD1 (6 bases). The ends were cut back, 1 base at V and 7 bases at J, with 13 bases in the middle. The CDR3 length is 13 residues. Germline loops: CDR1 GTSNPN, CDR2 SVGIG (reference sequence). The CDR3 nucleotides are TGTGCCTGGAGTGGGACAGCGAGGAGTGAAGCTTTCTTT. This codes for CAWSGTARSEAFF.

The chain joins TRBV4-1 to TRBJ2-3, with a weak D call TRBD2 (6 bases). Trimming took off 0 bases at V and 4 bases at J, with 8 bases between the two ends. Germline CDR1 MGHRA, CDR2 YSYEKL. This CDR3 is 14 amino acids long. CDR3 nucleotide sequence: TGCGCCAGCAGCCAAGATACGGGGGCAGATACGCAGTATTTT. Translating it yields CASSQDTGADTQYF.

The CDR3 reads CASSQAGGYTF. In nucleotides, the CDR3 is TGTGCCAGCAGTCAGGCGGGGGGCTACACCTTC. The chain employs TRBV9 and TRBJ1-2; D is uncertain. The CDR3 has 11 residues. The V gene's germline CDR1 is SGDLS and CDR2 YYNGEE. Trimming pared 5 bases from V and 8 bases from J, leaving 10 bases between.

V is TRBV9 and J is TRBJ1-2, with TRBD1 identical over 12 bases. There are 15 residues in the CDR3. CDR1 and CDR2 (germline): SGDLS, YYNGEE. J lost 7 bases, V lost 3 bases, and 7 bases had no gene match. The CDR3 loop is CASSAGTGGFGGYTF. Here the CDR3 DNA reads TGTGCCAGCAGCGCCGGGACAGGGGGCTTCGGTGGCTACACCTTC.

The chain combines TRBV5-6 with TRBJ1-3, with 7 bases lining up with TRBD1. The CDR3 runs 15 residues. CDR1 and CDR2 from the germline V gene are SGHDT and YYEEEE. The V gene end was trimmed by 0 bases and the J gene end by 1 base; junction bases not matched to a gene: 1. The CDR3 coding sequence is TGTGCCAGCAGCTTGGCAGGGGGATCTGGAAACACCATATATTTT. It encodes CASSLAGGSGNTIYF.

This chain links TRBV30 with TRBJ2-3; D not resolved. CDR3 length: 11 residues. The ends were cut back, 0 bases at V and 8 bases at J, with 6 bases in the middle. CDR1 GTSNPN and CDR2 SVGIG come from the germline V gene (reference sequence). CDR3 in DNA: TGTGCCTGGAGTGTAGTGGGTACGCAGTATTTT. Translation: CAWSVVGTQYF.

In this sample, this clone turned up a few times. The genes are TRBV19 and TRBJ2-7; D is tentatively TRBD1 or TRBD2 (5 bases each). Trimming shortened V by 3 bases and J by 4 bases, and 13 bases separated the two germline ends. This CDR3 region has 14 residues. Germline loops: CDR1 LNHDA, CDR2 SQIVND (reference sequence). CDR3 amino acids: CASSINWDVYEQYF. As DNA, the CDR3 is TGTGCCAGTAGTATTAATTGGGACGTTTACGAGCAGTACTTC.

The chain combines TRBV5-6 with TRBJ1-2, with unresolved D. This CDR3 comprises 12 residues. V was pared by 2 bases and J by 4 bases, with 6 bases between. Germline CDR1 SGHDT, CDR2 YYEEEE. CDR3 region: CASSLWGYGYTF. CDR3 sequence (DNA): TGTGCCAGCAGCTTATGGGGCTATGGCTACACCTTC.

The gene calls are TRBV5-8 and TRBJ1-6; the D gene is possibly TRBD1 (5 bases). This CDR3 contains 15 residues. The germline V and J ends were trimmed by 4 bases and 0 bases, with 8 bases remaining between them. The germline CDR1 and CDR2 sequences are SGHTS and YDEGEE. CDR3 loop: CASSGGSSYNSPLHF. CDR3 bases: TGTGCCAGCAGCGGGGGAAGCTCCTATAATTCACCCCTCCACTTT.

The CDR3 DNA reads TGTGCCAGCAGCGATCTAGCGGGGGAAGAGACCCAGTACTTC. Translating gives CASSDLAGEETQYF. The J gene is TRBJ2-5, the V gene TRBV9; TRBD2 matches 10 bases. CDR1 and CDR2 (germline): SGDLS, YYNGEE. The CDR3 totals 14 residues. Trimming took 3 bases from V and 3 from J; bases not matched to a gene: 2.

The gene calls are TRBV5-1 and TRBJ2-5; 10 bases align to TRBD1. Germline V CDR1 and CDR2: SGHRS, YFSETQ. The CDR3 contains 14 residues. After removal of 4 bases from V and 4 bases from J, the junction contained 4 bases not matched to a gene. CDR3 sequence reads: CASSHGTGVETQYF. The DNA of the CDR3 is TGCGCCAGCAGCCATGGGACAGGGGTAGAGACCCAGTACTTC.

V usage is TRBV10-3 and J usage is TRBJ2-1; no firm D call. In germline, CDR1 is ENHRY, CDR2 SYGVKD. CDR3 size: 13 residues. V dropped 7 bases and J dropped 5 bases, with 12 bases sitting between them. CDR3 sequence: CAITPQHNNEQFF. Written as DNA, the CDR3 is TGTGCCATCACTCCACAGCATAACAATGAGCAGTTCTTC.

The V call is TRBV5-6, the J call TRBJ1-4, with 10 bases matching TRBD1. Germline CDR1 and CDR2: SGHDT and YYEEEE. This CDR3 has 15 amino acids. V dropped 2 bases and J dropped 6; count of bases not matched to a gene: 4. CDR3 residues: CASSLRQGAHEKLFF. CDR3 sequence (DNA): TGTGCCAGCAGCTTACGACAGGGGGCGCATGAAAAACTGTTTTTT.

V and J are TRBV20-1 and TRBJ2-5, with D uncertain. CDR3 size: 11 residues. V was clipped by 7 bases and J by 3 bases, with 9 bases between them. Per the germline V gene, CDR1 is DFQATT and CDR2 is SNEGSKA (reference sequence). CDR3 bases: TGCAGTGGTCAGGAAAAAGAGACCCAGTACTTC. Protein: CSGQEKETQYF.

This chain connects TRBV10-1 to TRBJ1-4; no firm D call. The CDR3 contains 14 residues. The V end lost 1 base, the J end lost 0 bases, and 3 bases lay between the germline ends. Germline CDR1 reads WNHNN; CDR2 reads SYGVQD (reference sequence). CDR3 protein: CASSEFATNEKLFF. In DNA form, the CDR3 reads TGCGCCAGCAGTGAGTTTGCAACTAATGAAAAACTGTTTTTT.

This sequence joins TRBV11-2 and TRBJ2-3; D is unclear. This CDR3 has 14 residues. Trimming shortened V by 5 bases and J by 4 bases, and 13 bases separated the two germline ends. CDR1 is SGHAT and CDR2 is FQNNGV in the germline V gene. CDR3 DNA sequence: TGTGCCAGCAGCCCAATAAAGGGCCCAGATACGCAGTATTTT. As protein: CASSPIKGPDTQYF.